Listed below are T cell receptor beta chains from one sample, sequenced in a study of PD-1 blockade in classical Hodgkin lymphoma. Sequencing used immunoSEQ multiplex PCR; TCRdb keeps in-frame clones, though not all of them. The data show 20,000 to 25,000 clones, 72% seen once. The material was CD4+ T cells from blood, obtained before the fourth cycle of nivolumab. These receptors were collected from a human donor with classical Hodgkin lymphoma. Both conserved end residues are part of each CDR3. Fields, in order: D gene, V gene, clone size, J gene, CDR3 DNA, CDR3 protein. The D gene is left open where the match is weak. A clone size is listed for some rows: how often the clone was seen (once, few, many), or a class if it is expanded.

D gene: -
V gene: TRBV4-3
clone size: -
J gene: TRBJ2-7
CDR3 DNA: TGCGCCAGCAGCCAGGACTACGCGGGGTCAGGGTTATACGAGCAGTACTTC
CDR3 protein: CASSQDYAGSGLYEQYF

D gene: -
V gene: TRBV4-3
clone size: -
J gene: TRBJ1-2
CDR3 DNA: TGCGCCAGCAGCCAAGATCCGGGCAGACCCTCGGCCTTC
CDR3 protein: CASSQDPGRPSAF

D gene: TRBD1
V gene: TRBV27
clone size: few
J gene: TRBJ1-2
CDR3 DNA: TGTGCCAGCAGTTTATCGTATACAGGGGGCTATGGCTACACCTTC
CDR3 protein: CASSLSYTGGYGYTF

D gene: -
V gene: TRBV6-6
clone size: -
J gene: TRBJ2-7
CDR3 DNA: TGTGCCAGCAGTTACCCGGAAGGGGTTGGCTCCTACGAGCAGTACTTC
CDR3 protein: CASSYPEGVGSYEQYF

D gene: -
V gene: TRBV11-2
clone size: once
J gene: TRBJ2-7
CDR3 DNA: TGTGCCAGCAGCTTAGAACGGGGCTCCTACGAGCAGTACTTC
CDR3 protein: CASSLERGSYEQYF

D gene: TRBD2
V gene: TRBV9
clone size: -
J gene: TRBJ2-3
CDR3 DNA: TGTGCCAGCAGCGTAGGGCCTACGGGAAGCGGGGGTTCTTATACGCAGTATTTT
CDR3 protein: CASSVGPTGSGGSYTQYF

D gene: -
V gene: TRBV5-6
clone size: -
J gene: TRBJ1-6
CDR3 DNA: TGTGCCAGCAGCCCCCGATTGGGAAGGAGTAATAATTCACCCCTCCACTTT
CDR3 protein: CASSPRLGRSNNSPLHF

D gene: -
V gene: TRBV6-6
clone size: -
J gene: TRBJ1-6
CDR3 DNA: TGTGCCAGCAGGGGGAAGATTACTTATAATTCACCCCTCCACTTT
CDR3 protein: CASRGKITYNSPLHF

D gene: TRBD1
V gene: TRBV6-5
clone size: -
J gene: TRBJ1-2
CDR3 DNA: TGTGCCAGCAGTTACGGGACAGTCGGAGGCTACACCTTC
CDR3 protein: CASSYGTVGGYTF

D gene: -
V gene: TRBV4-3
clone size: -
J gene: TRBJ1-2
CDR3 DNA: TGCGCCAGCAGCCAAGATTCGAGGCAGGGTTATGGCTACACCTTC
CDR3 protein: CASSQDSRQGYGYTF

D gene: TRBD1
V gene: TRBV29-1
clone size: few
J gene: TRBJ2-5
CDR3 DNA: TGCAGCGTTGTGGGCAGGGGGGAGACCCAGTACTTC
CDR3 protein: CSVVGRGETQYF

D gene: -
V gene: TRBV19
clone size: -
J gene: TRBJ1-5
CDR3 DNA: TGTGCCAGTAGACTGGGGGGAAGCAATCAGCCCCAGCATTTT
CDR3 protein: CASRLGGSNQPQHF

D gene: -
V gene: TRBV10-3
clone size: -
J gene: TRBJ1-6
CDR3 DNA: TGTGCCATCAGTGATCGGCCGGGGTCCAATAATTCACCCCTCCACTTT
CDR3 protein: CAISDRPGSNNSPLHF

D gene: -
V gene: TRBV18
clone size: -
J gene: TRBJ2-1
CDR3 DNA: TGTGCCAGCTCGCCCGAAGGGGCAATTCCCTACAATGAGCAGTTCTTC
CDR3 protein: CASSPEGAIPYNEQFF

D gene: -
V gene: TRBV5-4
clone size: -
J gene: TRBJ2-1
CDR3 DNA: TGTGCCAGCAGCCGAGGGGGGGCCCACCCAGACAATGAGCAGTTCTTC
CDR3 protein: CASSRGGAHPDNEQFF

D gene: -
V gene: TRBV7-8
clone size: -
J gene: TRBJ2-5
CDR3 DNA: TGTGCCAGCAGCTTAGCGGGGCAGCCCGAAGAGACCCAGTACTTC
CDR3 protein: CASSLAGQPEETQYF

D gene: -
V gene: TRBV7-2
clone size: -
J gene: TRBJ1-2
CDR3 DNA: TGTGCCAGCAGCTTAGCACAGGGATATGGCTACACCTTC
CDR3 protein: CASSLAQGYGYTF

D gene: -
V gene: TRBV6-5
clone size: -
J gene: TRBJ1-2
CDR3 DNA: TGTGCCAGCAGTTACAACAGGGTTACCGCTGGCTACACCTTC
CDR3 protein: CASSYNRVTAGYTF

D gene: -
V gene: TRBV30
clone size: -
J gene: TRBJ1-3
CDR3 DNA: TGTGCCTGGACCAGAGGGGTAGCTGGAAACACCATATATTTT
CDR3 protein: CAWTRGVAGNTIYF

D gene: TRBD2
V gene: TRBV4-3
clone size: -
J gene: TRBJ2-1
CDR3 DNA: TGCGCCAGCAGCCAATGGCTCTCCCTGCGGGGGGGTTACAATGAGCAGTTCTTC
CDR3 protein: CASSQWLSLRGGYNEQFF

D gene: -
V gene: TRBV2
clone size: few
J gene: TRBJ1-5
CDR3 DNA: TGTGCCAGCAGTGATTTGATCAGTGATCAGCCCCAGCATTTT
CDR3 protein: CASSDLISDQPQHF

D gene: -
V gene: TRBV14
clone size: -
J gene: TRBJ2-3
CDR3 DNA: TGTGCCAGCAGCCCATTCCTAAGGGGGGATACGCAGTATTTT
CDR3 protein: CASSPFLRGDTQYF

D gene: -
V gene: TRBV6-6
clone size: -
J gene: TRBJ1-5
CDR3 DNA: TGTGCCAGCAGTTACTCGACACAGGGAAGCAATCAGCCCCAGCATTTT
CDR3 protein: CASSYSTQGSNQPQHF

D gene: -
V gene: TRBV6-6
clone size: -
J gene: TRBJ1-1
CDR3 DNA: TGTGCCAGCAGTCAAGGGGGACGGGTGAAGGCTGAAGCTTTCTTT
CDR3 protein: CASSQGGRVKAEAFF

D gene: -
V gene: TRBV6-5
clone size: few
J gene: TRBJ2-7
CDR3 DNA: TGTGCCAGCAGTGAATCTCCAGGGGACACCGAGCAGTACTTC
CDR3 protein: CASSESPGDTEQYF

D gene: -
V gene: TRBV30
clone size: -
J gene: TRBJ1-4
CDR3 DNA: TGTGCCTGGAATCGAAATGGGGGTGGTAAACTGTTTTTT
CDR3 protein: CAWNRNGGGKLFF

D gene: -
V gene: TRBV28
clone size: few
J gene: TRBJ2-7
CDR3 DNA: TGTGCCAGCAGTTTAAGGGGGATGGGCGAGCAGTACTTC
CDR3 protein: CASSLRGMGEQYF

D gene: TRBD1
V gene: TRBV7-9
clone size: -
J gene: TRBJ1-5
CDR3 DNA: TGTGCCAGCAGCTTAAGACAGGGGGCCCTATATAGCAATCAGCCCCAGCATTTT
CDR3 protein: CASSLRQGALYSNQPQHF

D gene: TRBD2
V gene: TRBV5-1
clone size: -
J gene: TRBJ2-7
CDR3 DNA: TGCGCCAGCAGCTTGGGAGCGGGGCCAACCTACGAGCAGTACTTC
CDR3 protein: CASSLGAGPTYEQYF

D gene: -
V gene: TRBV7-9
clone size: -
J gene: TRBJ1-6
CDR3 DNA: TGTGCCAGCAGCTTAGGTAGTGGCAGCTCCTATAATTCACCCCTCCACTTT
CDR3 protein: CASSLGSGSSYNSPLHF

D gene: -
V gene: TRBV4-2
clone size: -
J gene: TRBJ1-2
CDR3 DNA: TGTGCCAGCAGCCAAGCCCGAAGGATTAACTATGGCTACACCTTC
CDR3 protein: CASSQARRINYGYTF

D gene: -
V gene: TRBV5-1
clone size: -
J gene: TRBJ2-5
CDR3 DNA: TGCGCCAGCAGCTTGGCTCAAGAGACCCAGTACTTC
CDR3 protein: CASSLAQETQYF

D gene: -
V gene: TRBV7-9
clone size: -
J gene: TRBJ2-2
CDR3 DNA: TGTGCCAGCAGCTTAAGGGGGGCCCTCAACACCGGGGAGCTGTTTTTT
CDR3 protein: CASSLRGALNTGELFF

D gene: -
V gene: TRBV7-9
clone size: -
J gene: TRBJ2-7
CDR3 DNA: TGTGCCAGCAGCCCGAGGCCGGGACACTTGTCCGAGCAGTACTTC
CDR3 protein: CASSPRPGHLSEQYF

D gene: -
V gene: TRBV21-1
clone size: -
J gene: TRBJ2-6
CDR3 DNA: TGTGCCAGCAGGACCGAGGGCTTCGGGGCCAACGTCCTGACTTTC
CDR3 protein: CASRTEGFGANVLTF

D gene: TRBD2
V gene: TRBV4-3
clone size: -
J gene: TRBJ2-7
CDR3 DNA: TGCGCCAGCAGCCAAGGCACTAGCGGTTACGAGCAGTACTTC
CDR3 protein: CASSQGTSGYEQYF

D gene: TRBD1
V gene: TRBV5-6
clone size: few
J gene: TRBJ1-4
CDR3 DNA: TGTGCCAGCAGCTTTTTACAGGGGACTAATGAAAAACTGTTTTTT
CDR3 protein: CASSFLQGTNEKLFF

D gene: -
V gene: TRBV28
clone size: few
J gene: TRBJ1-6
CDR3 DNA: TGTGCCAGCAGTAGGTCCGGAAGCTCCTATAATTCACCCCTCCACTTT
CDR3 protein: CASSRSGSSYNSPLHF

D gene: TRBD1
V gene: TRBV5-6
clone size: -
J gene: TRBJ1-6
CDR3 DNA: TGTGCCAGCAGCCTTCGGGACAGGGTCGGTTCACCCCTCCACTTT
CDR3 protein: CASSLRDRVGSPLHF

D gene: -
V gene: TRBV7-9
clone size: -
J gene: TRBJ1-1
CDR3 DNA: TGTGCCAGCAGCTTAGTGATAGGGGTGAACACTGAAGCTTTCTTT
CDR3 protein: CASSLVIGVNTEAFF

D gene: -
V gene: TRBV28
clone size: -
J gene: TRBJ2-1
CDR3 DNA: TGTGCCAGCAGTTTCTGGGCTGACTTAGAATACAATGAGCAGTTCTTC
CDR3 protein: CASSFWADLEYNEQFF

D gene: TRBD1
V gene: TRBV10-3
clone size: -
J gene: TRBJ1-5
CDR3 DNA: TGTGCCATCAGTGGGACAGGGCCGACTCAGCCCCAGCATTTT
CDR3 protein: CAISGTGPTQPQHF

D gene: -
V gene: TRBV6-5
clone size: -
J gene: TRBJ2-7
CDR3 DNA: TGTGCCAGCAATCCGGCAGAGGAGTCCTACGAGCAGTACTTC
CDR3 protein: CASNPAEESYEQYF

D gene: -
V gene: TRBV6-5
clone size: few
J gene: TRBJ1-2
CDR3 DNA: TGTGCCAGCAGTCCCACCCCGAGAGGTAGCGGCTACACCTTC
CDR3 protein: CASSPTPRGSGYTF

D gene: -
V gene: TRBV4-2
clone size: few
J gene: TRBJ1-6
CDR3 DNA: TGTGCCAGCAGCCAAGAAGTTCGGGTTAGCTCCTATAATTCACCCCTCCACTTT
CDR3 protein: CASSQEVRVSSYNSPLHF

D gene: -
V gene: TRBV30
clone size: -
J gene: TRBJ2-2
CDR3 DNA: TGTGCCTGGGCTGCCGGGACCGTCACCGGGGAGCTGTTTTTT
CDR3 protein: CAWAAGTVTGELFF

D gene: -
V gene: TRBV27
clone size: once
J gene: TRBJ1-1
CDR3 DNA: TGTGCCAGCAGTTTACAGCTTAGGAACACTGAAGCTTTCTTT
CDR3 protein: CASSLQLRNTEAFF

D gene: TRBD2
V gene: TRBV11-3
clone size: -
J gene: TRBJ2-1
CDR3 DNA: TGTGCCAGCAGCTTAGGGCCACTAGCGGGGCATGAGCAGTTCTTC
CDR3 protein: CASSLGPLAGHEQFF

D gene: TRBD1
V gene: TRBV30
clone size: medium-sized
J gene: TRBJ1-2
CDR3 DNA: TGTGCCTGGAGTCTCCAGGGGGCGTATGGCTACACCTTC
CDR3 protein: CAWSLQGAYGYTF

D gene: -
V gene: TRBV28
clone size: -
J gene: TRBJ2-1
CDR3 DNA: TGTGCCAGCAGCGTGACTGCTAAACTCTCCTACAATGAGCAGTTCTTC
CDR3 protein: CASSVTAKLSYNEQFF

D gene: TRBD1
V gene: TRBV11-1
clone size: -
J gene: TRBJ2-7
CDR3 DNA: TGTGCCAGCAGCCTAACCGGGACAGGGTTACCCGAGCAGTACTTC
CDR3 protein: CASSLTGTGLPEQYF

D gene: TRBD1
V gene: TRBV18
clone size: -
J gene: TRBJ1-3
CDR3 DNA: TGTGCCAGCTCACCGCGGTCCGGACAGGAGCCAAGAAACACCATATATTTT
CDR3 protein: CASSPRSGQEPRNTIYF

D gene: -
V gene: TRBV7-3
clone size: -
J gene: TRBJ2-3
CDR3 DNA: TGTGCCAGCAGCTTAAGCCCCGGGGGGCCCAGCACAGATACGCAGTATTTT
CDR3 protein: CASSLSPGGPSTDTQYF

D gene: TRBD1
V gene: TRBV29-1
clone size: -
J gene: TRBJ2-2
CDR3 DNA: TGCAGCGTTACCGGACAGGGAAATGTAAACTCCGGGGAGCTGTTTTTT
CDR3 protein: CSVTGQGNVNSGELFF